The 14 T cell receptor beta chains reported below all come from one sample, sequenced in a study of cytomegalovirus exposure and HLA in healthy donors (dated by TCRdb to between 2016 and 2019). The library was made by the immunoSEQ multiplex PCR assay. For the multiplex PCR, a mixture combining 60 forward primers for TCR Vbeta segments and 13 reverse primers for TCR Jbeta segments was used. The clones in this table, taken by TCRdb from immuneACCESS, are in-frame only. Not every clone is retained; where verified, under half of the shortfall comes from an unresolved V gene, and the cause of the rest is unknown. Across this sample there are under 200,000 clones, with approximately 84% seen only once. The ten largest account for around 4.3% of the sample. The sequenced sample was PBMCs. Every receptor here comes from a woman aged 45-65 years in good health and CMV-seropositive.

V and J are TRBV6-1 and TRBJ2-3; 8 bases map to TRBD1. CDR3 size: 14 residues. In germline, CDR1 is MNHNS, CDR2 SASEGT. V lost 6 bases, J lost 6 bases, and 8 bases stayed unmatched. This CDR3 reads CASSWGQVGDTQYF. In DNA form, the CDR3 reads TGTGCCAGCAGCTGGGGACAGGTGGGGGATACGCAGTATTTT.

The rearrangement uses TRBV14 and TRBJ1-6; 8 positions match TRBD1. The length of the CDR3 is 15 residues. Losses at the gene ends were 4 bases for V and 10 bases for J; bases not matched to a gene: 9. The germline CDR1 and CDR2 sequences are SGHDN and FVKESK. The CDR3 sequence is CASSLHGQGSSPLHF. The CDR3 DNA sequence: TGTGCCAGCAGCCTTCACGGACAGGGATCATCACCCCTCCACTTT.

The rearrangement joins TRBV11-2 to TRBJ2-3; D unclear. The germline V and J ends were trimmed by 5 bases and 3 bases, with 12 bases remaining between them. The length of the CDR3 is 14 residues. Germline values: CDR1 SGHAT, CDR2 FQNNGV. As DNA, the CDR3 is TGTGCCAGCAGCCCCATGCCTAGTACAGATACGCAGTATTTT. This sequence encodes CASSPMPSTDTQYF. The variable domain in full, with the rest retrieved from reference TRBV11-2 and TRBJ2-3, is EAGVAQSPRYKIIEKRQSVAFWCNPISGHATLYWYQQILGQGPKLLIQFQNNGVVDDSQLPKDRFSAERLKGVDSTLKIQPAKLEDSAVYLCASSPMPSTDTQYFGPGTRLTVL.

The chain links TRBV4-2 to TRBJ2-1; the match to TRBD2 covers 8 bases. Germline lookup yields CDR1 LGHNA and CDR2 YNFKEQ. This CDR3 region has 17 residues. After removal of 1 base from V and 2 bases from J, the junction contained 7 bases not matched to a gene. CDR3 in amino acids: CASSQGGGGLTYNEQFF. For the CDR3, the DNA is TGTGCCAGCAGCCAAGGGGGCGGGGGGCTTACCTACAATGAGCAGTTCTTC.

The chain links TRBV10-1 to TRBJ2-1, with unresolved D. This CDR3 region has 15 residues. Per germline, CDR1 WNHNN and CDR2 SYGVQD (reference sequence). Trimming shortened V by 3 bases and J by 0 bases, and 9 bases separated the two germline ends. This chain's CDR3 is CASSDPESSYNEQFF. The CDR3 coding sequence is TGCGCCAGCAGTGACCCCGAGAGCTCCTACAATGAGCAGTTCTTC.

This rearrangement joins TRBV28 to TRBJ1-5; D possibly corresponds to TRBD1 (5 bases). Per the germline V gene, CDR1 is MDHEN and CDR2 is SYDVKM. The V end was cut by 3 bases, the J end by 2 bases, with 20 bases between. The CDR3 spans 18 residues. The CDR3: CASSFLLGAAQGNQPQHF. CDR3 sequence (DNA): TGTGCCAGCAGTTTTTTACTTGGGGCCGCACAGGGCAATCAGCCCCAGCATTTT.

The chain couples TRBV9 to TRBJ2-5, with 9 nucleotides matching TRBD2. CDR1 and CDR2 from the germline V gene are SGDLS and YYNGEE. J gave up 4 bases and V 0 bases, and 7 bases lay outside the gene matches. The CDR3 contains 16 residues. The chain's CDR3 is CASSVGGSGGLETQYF. The CDR3 nucleotides read TGTGCCAGCAGCGTAGGAGGTAGCGGGGGATTAGAGACCCAGTACTTC. Filled out from reference TRBV9 and TRBJ2-5, the complete variable domain reads DSGVTQTPKHLITATGQRVTLRCSPRSGDLSVYWYQQSLDQGLQFLIQYYNGEERAKGNILERFSAQQFPDLHSELNLSSLELGDSALYFCASSVGGSGGLETQYFGPGTRLLVL.

This chain uses TRBV28 with TRBJ2-7; D is perhaps TRBD1 (6 bases). Germline CDR1 MDHEN, CDR2 SYDVKM. The CDR3 runs 17 residues. Trimming cost V 2 bases and J 3 bases, with 20 bases left between them. The CDR3 reads CASSLPITGTRLYEQYF. The CDR3 coding sequence is TGTGCCAGCAGTTTACCCATAACAGGGACGAGACTCTACGAGCAGTACTTC.

This sequence joins TRBV7-2 and TRBJ2-7; 7 positions agree with TRBD1. CDR1 and CDR2 from the germline V gene are SGHTA and FQGNSA. This CDR3 region has 14 residues. Trimming at V came to 5 bases and at J to 0 bases, leaving 4 bases not matched to a gene. Here the CDR3 DNA reads TGTGCCAGCAGCCGAGGGACAGTCTCCTACGAGCAGTACTTC. Amino acid sequence: CASSRGTVSYEQYF.

This clone came up once. J is TRBJ2-5 and V is TRBV7-3; no firm D call. Germline V gene lookup returns CDR1 SGHTA and CDR2 FQGTGA. The CDR3 extends over 12 amino acids. Between the trimmed V and J ends, which lost 6 bases and 5 bases, there was a span of 10 bases. The DNA of the CDR3 is TGTGCCAGCAGTCGGCCCGGGGAGACCCAGTACTTC. Translated, it gives CASSRPGETQYF.

The V and J genes are TRBV7-6 and TRBJ1-1, with 7 positions matching TRBD1. The V segment lost 5 bases and the J segment 1 base; nucleotides outside the gene matches: 7. Per germline, CDR1 SGHVS and CDR2 FNYEAQ. The CDR3 is made up of 15 amino acids. This chain's CDR3 is CASSLRTGSNTEAFF. The DNA of the CDR3 is TGTGCCAGCAGCCTACGGACAGGATCGAACACTGAAGCTTTCTTT.

The rearrangement joins TRBV6-4 to TRBJ1-4; D is possibly TRBD1 (5 bases). The CDR3 is 14 amino acids. CDR1 and CDR2 from the germline V gene are MRHNA and SNTAGT. V was cut by 7 bases and J by 11 bases, with 20 bases left in between. CDR3 sequence reads: CASNARAQNSKLFF. In DNA form, the CDR3 reads TGTGCCAGCAACGCCAGGGCGCAGAATAGTAAACTGTTTTTT.

This clone came up once. The chain uses TRBV5-1 and TRBJ2-3, with TRBD1 as a possible D gene (5 bases). CDR1 SGHRS and CDR2 YFSETQ come from the germline V gene. The CDR3 runs 15 residues. V lost 0 bases, J lost 0 bases, and 8 bases lay in between. The CDR3 reads CASSLGQGSTDTQYF. For the CDR3, the DNA is TGCGCCAGCAGCTTGGGTCAGGGCAGCACAGATACGCAGTATTTT.

V gene TRBV5-4 combines with J gene TRBJ2-5, with TRBD2 identical over 8 bases. Germline lookup yields CDR1 SGHNT and CDR2 YYREEE (reference sequence). The V and J ends lost 4 bases and 3 bases, in that order; junction bases with no gene match: 8. This CDR3 has 15 amino acids. The CDR3 coding sequence is TGTGCCAGCAGCGGCCATGGGCGGGAGGAAGAGACCCAGTACTTC. It specifies CASSGHGREEETQYF.